The entry below describes one T cell receptor (beta chain). This CDR3 has 15 amino acids. V gave up 5 bases and J gave up 0 bases; unmatched junction bases: 6. Original methodology: Amplification from reference gene primers served as the basis for estimated nucleated cell counts. TCRdb's copy holds only in-frame clones and misses some; the assay was immunoSEQ multiplex PCR. D and trimming come from the DNA, and the V and J calls and clone size come from that table. The sample includes fewer than 200,000 clones, more than 70% of them seen just once. The data stem from a study of blood T cell repertoires in COVID-19. Study in general: From T cells, B-cell-depleted T cells, or PBMCs came the material, which was cDNA or gDNA.

This chain connects TRBV5-3 to TRBJ2-7; 9 bases align to TRBD2. TRBV5-3 carries the ORF label, with uncertain function. The receptor was derived from a man aged 50 to 59 who had recovered from COVID-19. Sequencing input: peripheral blood. The CDR3 loop is CARRDKRGASYEQYF. The CDR3 nucleotides read TGTGCCAGAAGGGACAAGCGGGGGGCCTCCTACGAGCAGTACTTC.